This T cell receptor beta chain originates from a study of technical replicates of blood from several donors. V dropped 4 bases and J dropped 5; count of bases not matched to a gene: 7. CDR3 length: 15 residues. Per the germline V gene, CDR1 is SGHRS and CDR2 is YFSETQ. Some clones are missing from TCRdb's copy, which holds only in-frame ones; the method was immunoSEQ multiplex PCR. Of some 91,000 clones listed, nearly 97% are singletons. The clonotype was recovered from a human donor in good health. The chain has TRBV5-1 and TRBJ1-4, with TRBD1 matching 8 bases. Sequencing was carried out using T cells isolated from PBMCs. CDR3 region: CASSVTGERNEKLFF. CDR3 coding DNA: TGCGCCAGCAGCGTGACAGGGGAGAGGAATGAAAAACTGTTTTTT.